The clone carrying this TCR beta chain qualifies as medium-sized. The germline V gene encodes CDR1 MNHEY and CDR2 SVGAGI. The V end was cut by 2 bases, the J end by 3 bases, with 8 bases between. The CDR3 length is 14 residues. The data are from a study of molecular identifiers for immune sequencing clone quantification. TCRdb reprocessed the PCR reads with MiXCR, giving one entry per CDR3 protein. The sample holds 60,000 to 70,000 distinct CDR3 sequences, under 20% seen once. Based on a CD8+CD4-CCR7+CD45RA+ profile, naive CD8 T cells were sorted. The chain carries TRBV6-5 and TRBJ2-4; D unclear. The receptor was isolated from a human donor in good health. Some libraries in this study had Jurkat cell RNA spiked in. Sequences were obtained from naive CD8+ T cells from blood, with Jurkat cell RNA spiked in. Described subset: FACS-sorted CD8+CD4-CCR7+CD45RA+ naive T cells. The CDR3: CASSYGEGKNIQYF. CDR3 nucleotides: TGTGCCAGCAGTTACGGCGAAGGCAAAAACATTCAGTACTTC.